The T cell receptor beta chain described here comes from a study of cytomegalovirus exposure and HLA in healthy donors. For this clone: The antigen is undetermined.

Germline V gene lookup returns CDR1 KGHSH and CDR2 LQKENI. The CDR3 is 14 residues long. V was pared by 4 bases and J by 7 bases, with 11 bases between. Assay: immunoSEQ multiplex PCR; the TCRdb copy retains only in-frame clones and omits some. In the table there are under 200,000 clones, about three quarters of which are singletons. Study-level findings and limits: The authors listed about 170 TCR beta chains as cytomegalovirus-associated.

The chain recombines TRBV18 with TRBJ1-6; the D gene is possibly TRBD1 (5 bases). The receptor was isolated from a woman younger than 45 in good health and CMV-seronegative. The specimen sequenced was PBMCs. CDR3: CASSLSGRNSPLHF. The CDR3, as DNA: TGTGCCAGCTCACTTTCAGGGCGCAATTCACCCCTCCACTTT. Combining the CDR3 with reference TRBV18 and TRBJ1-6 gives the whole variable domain NAGVMQNPRHLVRRRGQEARLRCSPMKGHSHVYWYRQLPEEGLKFMVYLQKENIIDESGMPKERFSAEFPKEGPSILRIQQVVRGDSAAYFCASSLSGRNSPLHFGNGTRLTVT.